This passage covers 22 T cell receptor beta chains from one sample sequenced in a study of blood T cell repertoires in COVID-19. Clones were read by immunoSEQ multiplex PCR, and TCRdb kept only the in-frame ones, dropping some. The sample lists tens of thousands of clones; about 85% were seen once. Sequencing was performed on peripheral blood. These receptors all stem from a human donor in a cohort sampled during active COVID-19.

The gene calls are TRBV5-1 and TRBJ2-1, with TRBD1 as a possible D gene (5 bases). V dropped 4 bases and J dropped 0 bases, with 14 bases sitting between them. The V gene's germline CDR1 is SGHRS and CDR2 YFSETQ. CDR3 size: 16 residues. The CDR3 spells CASSRQSPSSYNEQFF. The CDR3 DNA follows: TGCGCCAGCAGCAGACAGTCCCCAAGCTCCTACAATGAGCAGTTCTTC.

This clone occurred once. The CDR3 coding sequence is TGCAGCGTCCTTAGGGACAGTCAAGAGACCCAGTACTTC. It yields the protein CSVLRDSQETQYF. This rearrangement joins TRBV29-1 to TRBJ2-5, with TRBD1 identical over 7 bases. V was pared by 6 bases and J by 2 bases, with 6 bases of the junction left unmatched. CDR1 is SQVTM, CDR2 ANQGSEA, per germline. This CDR3 is built from 13 residues.

The rearrangement links TRBV28 to TRBJ2-1; TRBD2 matches at 10 bases. Germline V gene sequence: CDR1 MDHEN, CDR2 SYDVKM. The CDR3 covers 17 residues. V lost 5 bases, J lost 1 base, and 8 bases stayed unmatched. CDR3: CASSPTGLADSYNEQFF. CDR3 DNA sequence: TGTGCCAGCAGTCCGACCGGACTAGCGGATTCCTACAATGAGCAGTTCTTC.

This clone occurred once. The chain couples TRBV29-1 to TRBJ1-1; D gene unclear. V shed 5 bases and J shed 1 base, with 5 bases lying between them. The CDR3 loop spans 11 amino acids. Germline CDR1 is SQVTM and CDR2 is ANQGSEA. The CDR3 is CSVTRNTEAFF. Here the CDR3 DNA reads TGCAGCGTTACACGGAACACTGAAGCTTTCTTT.

In DNA, the CDR3 is TGTGCCAGCAGCCAAAGCGGGAACACTGAAGCTTTCTTT. This encodes CASSQSGNTEAFF. The chain uses TRBV7-9 and TRBJ1-1, with unresolved D. Germline lookup yields CDR1 SEHNR and CDR2 FQNEAQ (reference sequence). The CDR3 sequence is 13 residues long. V shed 5 bases and J shed 1 base, with 8 bases lying between them.

The chain is built from TRBV6-1 and TRBJ2-1; 8 bases agree with TRBD2. Germline V CDR1 and CDR2: MNHNS, SASEGT. This CDR3 spans 15 amino acids. After removal of 2 bases from V and 6 bases from J, the junction contained 6 bases not matched to a gene. CDR3 DNA: TGTGCCAGCAGTGAACTGGGCGGGAGGACCAATGAGCAGTTCTTC. Encoded protein: CASSELGGRTNEQFF.

The chain uses TRBV7-8 and TRBJ2-3, with TRBD1 matching over 12 bases. V was clipped by 0 bases and J by 5 bases; unmatched bases: 15. This CDR3 has 20 amino acids. CDR1 SGHVS and CDR2 FQNEAQ come from the germline V gene. The CDR3 nucleotides are TGTGCCAGCAGCTTAGCGTCTCGGTTCCGGGACAGGGGGCATGAAGATACGCAGTATTTT. Amino acid sequence: CASSLASRFRDRGHEDTQYF.

The chain employs TRBV19 and TRBJ2-3; a weak D match, TRBD2 (7 bases). CDR3 length equals 16 residues. V was clipped by 4 bases and J by 3 bases, with 17 bases between them. The V gene's germline CDR1 is LNHDA and CDR2 SQIVND (reference sequence). CDR3 DNA sequence: TGTGCCAGTAGTACTAGGGGGGGGAGATGGACAGATACGCAGTATTTT. Its translation: CASSTRGGRWTDTQYF. The full variable domain, rest sourced from reference TRBV19 and TRBJ2-3, is DGGITQSPKYLFRKEGQNVTLSCEQNLNHDAMYWYRQDPGQGLRLIYYSQIVNDFQKGDIAEGYSVSREKKESFPLTVTSAQKNPTAFYLCASSTRGGRWTDTQYFGPGTRLTVL.

The rearrangement uses TRBV6-6 and TRBJ2-3; D perhaps matches TRBD2 (6 bases). Germline V CDR1 and CDR2: MNHNY, SVGAGI (reference sequence). This CDR3 contains 16 residues. V lost 5 bases and J lost 1, with 16 bases in between. CDR3 loop: CASSPTPGGGTDTQYF. The CDR3 coding sequence is TGTGCCAGCAGTCCAACCCCGGGCGGGGGCACAGATACGCAGTATTTT.

The chain is built from TRBV28 and TRBJ1-2; TRBD1 agrees at 7 bases. After removal of 4 bases from V and 5 bases from J, the junction contained 16 bases not matched to a gene. Germline V gene data show CDR1 as MDHEN and CDR2 as SYDVKM. The CDR3 runs 17 residues. The DNA of the CDR3 is TGTGCCAGCAGTTCGCAGGACAGGCCTACGTCTGAGTATGGCTACACCTTC. Translation gives CASSSQDRPTSEYGYTF.

The chain couples TRBV2 to TRBJ1-1, with D uncertain. Germline CDR1 SNHLY, CDR2 FYNNEI. V was cut by 4 bases and J by 1 base, with 7 bases left in between. This CDR3 has 13 residues. The CDR3 nucleotides are TGTGCCAGCAGTGGTTCACAGAACACTGAAGCTTTCTTT. Translating gives CASSGSQNTEAFF. Looking up the rest from reference TRBV2 and TRBJ1-1 gives the full variable domain: EPEVTQTPSHQVTQMGQEVILRCVPISNHLYFYWYRQILGQKVEFLVSFYNNEISEKSEIFDDQFSVERPDGSNFTLKIRSTKLEDSAMYFCASSGSQNTEAFFGQGTRLTVV.

The V call is TRBV10-3, the J call TRBJ2-1; D unresolved. V shed 7 bases and J shed 9 bases, with 13 bases lying between them. The CDR3 has 12 amino acids. From germline, CDR1 is ENHRY and CDR2 SYGVKD. The CDR3 DNA reads as TGTGCCATCAAACCCCTGGGCAGTGAGCAGTTCTTC. Protein: CAIKPLGSEQFF.

The J gene is TRBJ1-4, the V gene TRBV6-6, with a weak D call TRBD1 (5 bases). Germline V lookup: CDR1 MNHNY, CDR2 SVGAGI (reference sequence). V was clipped by 6 bases and J by 7 bases, with 15 bases between them. The length of the CDR3 is 14 residues. The CDR3 DNA reads as TGTGCCAGCAGATCCCGGCAGGGAATTGAAAAACTGTTTTTT. This gives the protein CASRSRQGIEKLFF.

The rearrangement joins TRBV2 to TRBJ2-3; 10 bases fit TRBD2. The CDR3 totals 14 residues. After removal of 8 bases from V and 10 bases from J, the junction contained 12 bases not matched to a gene. The germline V gene encodes CDR1 SNHLY and CDR2 FYNNEI. The CDR3 loop reads CASGASGSLGAQYF. In nucleotides, the CDR3 is TGTGCCAGCGGGGCTAGCGGGAGCCTTGGGGCGCAGTATTTT.

This rearrangement joins TRBV6-1 to TRBJ1-2; a weak D match, TRBD1 (6 bases). The V gene's germline CDR1 is MNHNS and CDR2 SASEGT. Trimming cost V 2 bases and J 4 bases, with 17 bases left between them. CDR3 size: 16 residues. The CDR3 sequence is CASSEIGDRIGYGYTF. CDR3 in DNA: TGTGCCAGCAGTGAAATAGGAGACAGGATCGGCTATGGCTACACCTTC.

CDR3: CASSPPMAVMTSTDTQYF. The CDR3 DNA reads as TGTGCCAGCTCACCCCCGATGGCGGTAATGACTAGCACAGATACGCAGTATTTT. This chain links TRBV18 with TRBJ2-3; D gene uncertain. In germline, CDR1 is KGHSH, CDR2 LQKENI. Trimming took 3 bases from V and 0 from J, leaving 19 bases between them. This CDR3 is 18 amino acids long.

V is TRBV9 and J is TRBJ1-2; a weak D match, TRBD1 (6 bases). V shed 4 bases and J shed 11 bases, with 18 bases lying between them. This CDR3 is 13 amino acids long. Germline V gene data show CDR1 as SGDLS and CDR2 as YYNGEE. The CDR3 DNA reads as TGTGCCAGCAGCCTCGGACAGCCCCAAAGGTACACCTTC. It is translated as CASSLGQPQRYTF.

The CDR3, as DNA: TGCGCCAGCAGCTTAGGGGACAGGGCCTATGGCTACACCTTC. It encodes CASSLGDRAYGYTF. The J gene is TRBJ1-2, the V gene TRBV5-1; 9 bases agree with TRBD1. V was pared by 2 bases and J by 4 bases, with 3 bases of the junction left unmatched. Germline V gives CDR1 SGHRS, CDR2 YFSETQ. The CDR3 is 14 residues long.

The gene calls are TRBV2 and TRBJ2-1, with a tentative D call TRBD2 (5 bases). V was cut by 1 base and J by 3 bases, with 13 bases left in between. The CDR3 sequence is 16 residues long. CDR1 and CDR2 from the germline V gene are SNHLY and FYNNEI. The CDR3 nucleotides read TGTGCCAGCAGTGAAGATTGGGTGGGGAGCTACAATGAGCAGTTCTTC. Its translation: CASSEDWVGSYNEQFF.

The chain links TRBV3-1 (or the pseudogene TRBV3-2) to TRBJ2-1; TRBD2 matches at 11 bases. Germline assignment: CDR1 LGHDT and CDR2 YNNKEL (reference sequence). With V trimmed by 5 bases and J by 0 bases, 9 bases remained unmatched. The CDR3 has 18 residues. The CDR3 sequence is CASSERLAGQGSYNEQFF. In nucleotides, the CDR3 is TGTGCCAGCAGCGAACGACTAGCGGGGCAAGGCTCCTACAATGAGCAGTTCTTC.

A single count supports this clone. This sequence joins TRBV29-1 and TRBJ1-6; D is possibly TRBD1 (5 bases). V lost 5 bases to trimming and J lost 15 bases, with 14 bases between them. Germline V gene lookup returns CDR1 SQVTM and CDR2 ANQGSEA. CDR3 length: 11 amino acids. CDR3 coding DNA: TGCAGCGTTACGGCGGGGGGGGTCCTCCACTTT. It specifies CSVTAGGVLHF.

This clone was seen only once. V gene TRBV10-2 combines with J gene TRBJ2-7; no clear D gene. Germline V gene lookup returns CDR1 WSHSY and CDR2 SAAADI. This CDR3 spans 14 amino acids. The V and J ends lost 4 bases and 0 bases respectively, with 10 bases between them. The CDR3 sequence is CASSVERISYEQYF. DNA of the CDR3: TGCGCCAGCAGTGTAGAGCGCATCTCCTACGAGCAGTACTTC.